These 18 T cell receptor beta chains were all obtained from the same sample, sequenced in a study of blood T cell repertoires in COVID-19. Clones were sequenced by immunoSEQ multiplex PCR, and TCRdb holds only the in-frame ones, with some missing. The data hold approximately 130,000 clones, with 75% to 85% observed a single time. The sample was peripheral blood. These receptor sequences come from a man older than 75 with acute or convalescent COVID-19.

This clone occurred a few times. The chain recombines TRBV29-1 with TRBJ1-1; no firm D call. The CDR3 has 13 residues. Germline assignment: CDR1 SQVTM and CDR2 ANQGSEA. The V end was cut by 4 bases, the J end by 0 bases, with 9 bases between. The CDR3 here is CSVVVGLNTEAFF. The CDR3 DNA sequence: TGCAGCGTTGTCGTGGGCCTGAACACTGAAGCTTTCTTT.

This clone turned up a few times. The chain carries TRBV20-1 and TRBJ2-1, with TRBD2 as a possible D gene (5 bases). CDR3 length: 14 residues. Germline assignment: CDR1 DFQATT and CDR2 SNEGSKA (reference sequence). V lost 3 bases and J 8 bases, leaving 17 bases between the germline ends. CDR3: CSASLGVRSDEQFF. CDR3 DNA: TGCAGTGCTAGTCTCGGGGTCAGGTCGGATGAGCAGTTCTTC.

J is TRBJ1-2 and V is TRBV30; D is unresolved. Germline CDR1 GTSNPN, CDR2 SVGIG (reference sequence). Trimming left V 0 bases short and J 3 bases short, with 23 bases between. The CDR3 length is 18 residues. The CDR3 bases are TGTGCCTGGAGTGTATATGGCGGGGTTGGTCGGTGGGACTATGGCTACACCTTC. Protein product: CAWSVYGGVGRWDYGYTF.

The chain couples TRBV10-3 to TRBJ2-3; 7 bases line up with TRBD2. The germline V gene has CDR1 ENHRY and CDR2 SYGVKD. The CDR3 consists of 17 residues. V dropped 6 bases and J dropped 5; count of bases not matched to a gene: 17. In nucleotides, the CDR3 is TGTGCCATCAGCAAAGCGGCTAGCGGCGCCGTGGGAGATACGCAGTATTTT. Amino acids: CAISKAASGAVGDTQYF.

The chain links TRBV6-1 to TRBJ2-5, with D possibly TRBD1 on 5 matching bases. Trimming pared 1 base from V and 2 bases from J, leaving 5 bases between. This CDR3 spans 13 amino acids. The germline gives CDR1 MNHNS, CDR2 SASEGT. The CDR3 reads CASSEGQQETQYF. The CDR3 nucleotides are TGTGCCAGCAGTGAAGGACAGCAAGAGACCCAGTACTTC.

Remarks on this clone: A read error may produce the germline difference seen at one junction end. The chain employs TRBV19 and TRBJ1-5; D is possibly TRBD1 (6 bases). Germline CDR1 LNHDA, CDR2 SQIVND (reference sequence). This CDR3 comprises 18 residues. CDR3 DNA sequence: TGTTCCAGTAGTAGTCAGAACCACGAGGGGGTTAGCAATCAGCCCCAGCATTTT. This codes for CSSSSQNHEGVSNQPQHF.

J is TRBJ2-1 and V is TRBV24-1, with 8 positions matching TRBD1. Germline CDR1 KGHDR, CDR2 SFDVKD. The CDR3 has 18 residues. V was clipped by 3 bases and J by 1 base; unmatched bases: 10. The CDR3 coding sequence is TGTGCCACCAGTGATCCCCGGACAGGGTATAATTCCTACAATGAGCAGTTCTTC. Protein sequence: CATSDPRTGYNSYNEQFF.

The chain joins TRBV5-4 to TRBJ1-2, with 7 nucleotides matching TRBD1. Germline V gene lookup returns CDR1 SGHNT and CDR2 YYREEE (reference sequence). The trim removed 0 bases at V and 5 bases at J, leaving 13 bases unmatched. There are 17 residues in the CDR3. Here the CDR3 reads CASSLGGAAQGSYGYTF. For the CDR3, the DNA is TGTGCCAGCAGCTTGGGTGGGGCAGCACAGGGGAGTTATGGCTACACCTTC.

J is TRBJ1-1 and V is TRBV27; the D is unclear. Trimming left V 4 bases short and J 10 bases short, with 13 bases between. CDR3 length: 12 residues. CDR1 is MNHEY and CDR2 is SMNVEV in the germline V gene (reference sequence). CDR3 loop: CASSSPGFGAFF. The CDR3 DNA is TGTGCCAGCAGTTCCCCCGGTTTTGGAGCTTTCTTT.

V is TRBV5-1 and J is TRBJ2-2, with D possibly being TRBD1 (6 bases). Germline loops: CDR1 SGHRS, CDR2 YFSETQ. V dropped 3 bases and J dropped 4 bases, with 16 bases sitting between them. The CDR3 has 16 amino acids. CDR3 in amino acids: CASSSQGPSGTGELFF. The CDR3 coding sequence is TGCGCCAGCAGCTCCCAGGGGCCTAGTGGCACCGGGGAGCTGTTTTTT.

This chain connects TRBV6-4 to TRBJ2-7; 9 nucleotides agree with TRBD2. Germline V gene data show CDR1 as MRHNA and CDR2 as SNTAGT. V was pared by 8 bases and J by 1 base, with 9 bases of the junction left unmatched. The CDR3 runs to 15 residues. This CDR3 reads CASPAIAGVSYEQYF. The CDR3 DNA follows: TGTGCCAGCCCCGCGATAGCGGGGGTGTCCTACGAGCAGTACTTC.

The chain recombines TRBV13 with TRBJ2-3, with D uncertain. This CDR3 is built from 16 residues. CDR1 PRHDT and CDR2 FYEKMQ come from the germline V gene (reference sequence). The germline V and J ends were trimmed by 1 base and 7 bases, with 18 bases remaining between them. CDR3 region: CASSLVYTPRDNTQYF. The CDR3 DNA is TGTGCCAGCAGCTTAGTATATACCCCCCGAGATAATACGCAGTATTTT.

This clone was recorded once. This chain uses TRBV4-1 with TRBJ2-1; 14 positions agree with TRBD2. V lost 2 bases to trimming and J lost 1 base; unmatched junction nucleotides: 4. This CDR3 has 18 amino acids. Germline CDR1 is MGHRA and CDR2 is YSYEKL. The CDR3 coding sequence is TGCGCCAGCAGCCAACGACTAGCGGGGGGGCATTCCTACAATGAGCAGTTCTTC. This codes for CASSQRLAGGHSYNEQFF.

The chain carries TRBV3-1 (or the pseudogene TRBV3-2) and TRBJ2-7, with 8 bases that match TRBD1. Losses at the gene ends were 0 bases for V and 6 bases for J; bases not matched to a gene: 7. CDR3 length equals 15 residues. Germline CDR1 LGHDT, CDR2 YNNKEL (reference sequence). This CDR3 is CASSQEGAGGGEQYF. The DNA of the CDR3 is TGTGCCAGCAGCCAAGAGGGGGCAGGGGGCGGCGAGCAGTACTTC.

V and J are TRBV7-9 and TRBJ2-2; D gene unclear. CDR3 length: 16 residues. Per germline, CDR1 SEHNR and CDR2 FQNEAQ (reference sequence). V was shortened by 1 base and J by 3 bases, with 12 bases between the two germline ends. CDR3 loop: CASSLVSTMYTGELFF. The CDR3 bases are TGTGCCAGCAGCTTAGTATCCACAATGTACACCGGGGAGCTGTTTTTT. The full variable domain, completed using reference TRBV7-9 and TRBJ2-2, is DTGVSQNPRHKITKRGQNVTFRCDPISEHNRLYWYRQTLGQGPEFLTYFQNEAQLEKSRLLSDRFSAERPKGSFSTLEIQRTEQGDSAMYLCASSLVSTMYTGELFFGEGSRLTVL.

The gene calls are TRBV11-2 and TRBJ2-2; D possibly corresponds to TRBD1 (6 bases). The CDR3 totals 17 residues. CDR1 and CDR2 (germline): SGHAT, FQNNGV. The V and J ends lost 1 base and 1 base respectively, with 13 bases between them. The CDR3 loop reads CASSLGLDSLNTGELFF. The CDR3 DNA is TGTGCCAGCAGCTTAGGTTTGGACAGCTTGAACACCGGGGAGCTGTTTTTT. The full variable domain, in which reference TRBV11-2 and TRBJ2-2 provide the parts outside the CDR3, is EAGVAQSPRYKIIEKRQSVAFWCNPISGHATLYWYQQILGQGPKLLIQFQNNGVVDDSQLPKDRFSAERLKGVDSTLKIQPAKLEDSAVYLCASSLGLDSLNTGELFFGEGSRLTVL.

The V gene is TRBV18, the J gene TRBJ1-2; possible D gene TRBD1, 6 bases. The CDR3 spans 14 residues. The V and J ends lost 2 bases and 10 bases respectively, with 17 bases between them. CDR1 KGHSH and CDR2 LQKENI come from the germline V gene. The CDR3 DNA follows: TGTGCCAGCTCACCATTAGTCACAGGGAAGGACTACACCTTC. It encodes CASSPLVTGKDYTF. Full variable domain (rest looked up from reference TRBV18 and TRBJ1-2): NAGVMQNPRHLVRRRGQEARLRCSPMKGHSHVYWYRQLPEEGLKFMVYLQKENIIDESGMPKERFSAEFPKEGPSILRIQQVVRGDSAAYFCASSPLVTGKDYTFGSGTRLTVV.

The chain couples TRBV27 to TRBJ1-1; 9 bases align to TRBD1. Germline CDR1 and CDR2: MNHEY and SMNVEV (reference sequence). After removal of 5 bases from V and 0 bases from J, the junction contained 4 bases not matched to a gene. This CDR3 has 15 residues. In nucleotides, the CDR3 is TGTGCCAGCAGTCCCCGGACAGGGGTGAACACTGAAGCTTTCTTT. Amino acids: CASSPRTGVNTEAFF.